This passage covers 17 T cell receptor beta chains from one sample sequenced in a study of T cell responses to AZD1222 COVID-19 vaccine (dated by TCRdb to 2020 to 2022). The library was obtained by the immunoSEQ multiplex PCR assay. TCRdb took this table from immuneACCESS and kept in-frame rearrangements with V and J called. Such tables lack part of the clones; where checked against another copy, unresolved V genes explain under half of the gap, and the rest is unexplained. The table for this sample lists around 78,000 clones; 85% to 90% of them were counted only once. The ten most abundant clones make up under 1.5% of the sample. The intended sense of this specimen's time point label: about 28 days (+/-7) after the second vaccine dose. Sequenced material: peripheral blood, taken 28 days after the second AZD1222 dose. These receptors all stem from an adult who received the AZD1222 COVID-19 vaccine.

In DNA form, the CDR3 reads TGCGCCAGCAGCCAAAGTCTAGCGGGGGCCACAGATACGCAGTATTTT. Protein product: CASSQSLAGATDTQYF. This chain uses TRBV4-1 with TRBJ2-3, with 10 bases identical to TRBD2. From germline, CDR1 is MGHRA and CDR2 YSYEKL. J lost 2 bases, V lost 2 bases, and 4 bases had no gene match. This CDR3 has 16 amino acids.

The V gene is TRBV5-5, the J gene TRBJ2-7, with 7 nucleotides matching TRBD2. V shed 1 base, J shed 2 bases, and the junction held 6 bases outside the gene matches. Germline V gene data show CDR1 as SGHKS and CDR2 as YYEKEE (reference sequence). This CDR3 spans 15 amino acids. The chain's CDR3 is CASSLWGGLAYEQYF. The CDR3 DNA is TGTGCCAGCAGCTTGTGGGGGGGACTCGCCTACGAGCAGTACTTC.

The chain links TRBV19 to TRBJ1-4; TRBD1 matches 7 bases. Germline V lookup: CDR1 LNHDA, CDR2 SQIVND (reference sequence). The V segment lost 5 bases and the J segment 8 bases; nucleotides outside the gene matches: 14. This CDR3 comprises 16 residues. The CDR3 DNA is TGTGCCAGTAGTTCACACCGTACAGGGGTTGGGGAAAAACTGTTTTTT. Translated, it gives CASSSHRTGVGEKLFF.

This chain joins TRBV6-5 and TRBJ1-2; D remains unclear. Looked up from germline, CDR1 is MNHEY and CDR2 is SVGAGI. The CDR3 extends over 13 amino acids. Trimming pared 0 bases from V and 7 bases from J, leaving 9 bases between. In DNA, the CDR3 is TGTGCCAGCAGTTACTCTCCGGTTCGTGGCTACACCTTC. As protein: CASSYSPVRGYTF.

The chain is built from TRBV4-2 and TRBJ2-2; D perhaps matches TRBD1 (5 bases). Trimming cost V 2 bases and J 3 bases, with 10 bases left between them. CDR3 size: 15 residues. The germline V gene has CDR1 LGHNA and CDR2 YNFKEQ. Here the CDR3 DNA reads TGTGCCAGCAGCCAACCAGACAGAGACACCGGGGAGCTGTTTTTT. This encodes CASSQPDRDTGELFF.

The chain carries TRBV19 and TRBJ2-7, with 9 nucleotides matching TRBD1. This CDR3 comprises 13 residues. Germline V gives CDR1 LNHDA, CDR2 SQIVND (reference sequence). V was clipped by 6 bases and J by 7 bases; unmatched bases: 7. The CDR3 nucleotides are TGTGCCAGTAGAGCGACAGGGGGTCGGGAGCAGTACTTC. It specifies CASRATGGREQYF.

The genes are TRBV5-1 and TRBJ1-3; no reliable D call. Germline-derived CDR1 and CDR2 are SGHRS and YFSETQ. The CDR3 runs 14 residues. The V end was cut by 2 bases, the J end by 2 bases, with 8 bases between. CDR3 sequence (DNA): TGCGCCAGCAGCTTAGGTGGGACTGGAAACACCATATATTTT. It translates to CASSLGGTGNTIYF.

J is TRBJ1-6 and V is TRBV11-2; D not certain. Looked up from germline, CDR1 is SGHAT and CDR2 is FQNNGV. The CDR3 contains 14 residues. With 2 bases removed from V and 6 bases from J, the gap between germline ends came to 8 bases. CDR3 region: CASSLRRGNSPLHF. CDR3 DNA sequence: TGTGCCAGCAGCTTAAGGCGCGGTAATTCACCCCTCCACTTT.

The chain links TRBV6-5 to TRBJ1-5, with D possibly matching TRBD1 (5 bases). Trimming took off 7 bases at V and 0 bases at J, with 13 bases between the two ends. The CDR3 loop spans 15 amino acids. The germline V gene encodes CDR1 MNHEY and CDR2 SVGAGI. In DNA form, the CDR3 reads TGTGCCAGCAAAAAGGGGCGAGATAGCAATCAGCCCCAGCATTTT. The encoded protein is CASKKGRDSNQPQHF.

This clone occurred a few times. The rearrangement joins TRBV6-2 or TRBV6-3 to TRBJ1-1; 7 nucleotides match TRBD1. The CDR3 spans 18 residues. The V segment lost 2 bases and the J segment 4 bases; nucleotides outside the gene matches: 16. In germline, CDR1 is MNHEY, CDR2 SVGEGT. The CDR3 region has the DNA TGTGCCAGCAGTTACGGGGGACTGACAGGGAAGGGCGCCACTGAAGCTTTCTTT. This codes for CASSYGGLTGKGATEAFF.

The chain links TRBV11-2 to TRBJ1-1; no reliable D call. Germline lookup yields CDR1 SGHAT and CDR2 FQNNGV. This CDR3 comprises 16 residues. V was cut by 0 bases and J by 0 bases, with 11 bases left in between. This CDR3 is CASSLDRLTMNTEAFF. CDR3 coding DNA: TGTGCCAGCAGCTTAGATCGTCTGACAATGAACACTGAAGCTTTCTTT.

The chain links TRBV24-1 to TRBJ1-5; D unresolved. Trimming stripped 5 bases from V and 2 bases from J, with 6 bases between. CDR3 length: 13 amino acids. In germline, CDR1 is KGHDR, CDR2 SFDVKD. The CDR3 DNA reads as TGTGCCACCAGTGGGGCAGGCAATCAGCCCCAGCATTTT. It codes for CATSGAGNQPQHF.

This chain connects TRBV23-1 to TRBJ1-4; 7 positions agree with TRBD1. TRBV23-1 is assigned to the ORF class and has an uncertain function. The junction had 10 bases not matched to a gene; V was cut back by 5 bases and J by 7 bases. The CDR3 is 15 amino acids. The CDR3 DNA is TGCGCCAGCAGTGCCACACAGGGGAGGTGTGAAAAACTGTTTTTT. Its translation: CASSATQGRCEKLFF.

The V gene is TRBV9, the J gene TRBJ1-1, with 8 bases lining up with TRBD1. CDR3 length: 14 amino acids. J was trimmed by 4 bases and V by 4 bases; bases with no gene match: 6. The V gene's germline CDR1 is SGDLS and CDR2 YYNGEE. DNA for the CDR3: TGTGCCAGCAGCCCCACAGGGGGAAGCACTGAAGCTTTCTTT. Amino acids: CASSPTGGSTEAFF.

The chain carries TRBV7-3 and TRBJ2-1, with D tentatively TRBD1 (7 bases). The V gene lost 0 bases and the J gene lost 3 bases, with 12 bases spanning the gap. CDR3 length: 16 residues. Germline CDR1 SGHTA, CDR2 FQGTGA. This CDR3 is CASSLTGGDSYNEQFF. CDR3 sequence (DNA): TGTGCCAGCAGCTTAACCGGAGGGGACAGCTACAATGAGCAGTTCTTC.

The chain carries TRBV7-9 and TRBJ2-6; 7 nucleotides agree with TRBD1. The CDR3 contains 19 residues. The trim removed 0 bases at V and 2 bases at J, leaving 10 bases unmatched. Per the germline V gene, CDR1 is SEHNR and CDR2 is FQNEAQ (reference sequence). The CDR3 DNA is TGTGCCAGCAGCTTAGCTTCGGCGGCAGGGGGTACTGGGGCCAACGTCCTGACTTTC. This sequence encodes CASSLASAAGGTGANVLTF.

V and J are TRBV7-3 and TRBJ1-2; D might be TRBD1 (5 bases). The CDR3 has 13 residues. Trimming stripped 2 bases from V and 7 bases from J, with 11 bases between. Germline lookup yields CDR1 SGHTA and CDR2 FQGTGA. The CDR3 loop reads CASSLGQGGGYTF. The CDR3 DNA follows: TGTGCCAGCAGCTTAGGGCAGGGTGGTGGCTACACCTTC.